What follows describes a single T cell receptor (beta chain). The antigen it recognizes is unknown. Within one base of it there is no much larger clone, and no base qualities were kept. The record originates from a study of blood T cell repertoires in COVID-19 (dated by TCRdb to about 2020). Turning to the overall study: Samples covering the acute and convalescent phases of COVID-19 were provided by collaborators in the United States, Italy and Spain. Samples were obtained from the ongoing ImmuneRACE study (first 160 participants) and from over 1,000 subjects provided by 6 global collaborators. The material from the prospective study consisted of cDNA or gDNA derived from T cells, B-cell-depleted T cells, or PBMCs. Nearly every sample came with metadata listing a de-identified subject ID, COVID-19 status, age in years and sex. Where available, HLA class I and class II types were taken from metadata supplied by the sample provider and were not determined by assay-based typing. Deeply sampled blood TCRbeta repertoires from subjects exposed to, actively infected with, or recovered from COVID-19 were included in the dataset. The repertoires were made available in a free public database intended to serve as a resource for research on the immune response to SARS-CoV-2.

Summary of the overall study and its limitations: The amount of clinical and demographic metadata varied by source and participant and was provided uncurated.

Whole blood was collected in K2EDTA tubes by collaborating institutions according to the institutions' own protocols. For TCRbeta analysis, collaborator samples were shipped as frozen whole blood, as isolated PBMCs, or as DNA extracted from either sample type. TCRbeta CDR3 regions were amplified from genomic DNA using the immunoSEQ Assay, a bias-controlled multiplex PCR. Turning to the authors' computational methods: The number of nucleated cells in each sample was estimated from the amplification of reference gene primers within the assay. To quantify the absolute abundance of each unique TCRbeta CDR3 rearrangement, sequence reads were collapsed and filtered. Productive Simpson clonality was computed per sample as the square root of Simpson's diversity index over productive rearrangements. This is the immuneACCESS table as TCRdb keeps it, with only in-frame sequences that have V and J called. A part of the clones is gone; compared with another copy, unresolved V genes explain less than half, and the rest is unexplained. Clone size and the V and J calls come from that table; the DNA yielded D and trimming. A total of some 400,000 clones appear in this sample, more than 65% of them only once. The top ten constitute about 1% of the sample.

From the germline V gene, CDR1 is SGHVS and CDR2 is FNYEAQ. V is pared back by 5 bases and J by 4 bases, with 18 bases lying between the germline termini. The CDR3 numbers 16 residues from cysteine through phenylalanine. Left in the record is the CDR3 DNA by itself, 48 bases read in frame from the first base. The clonotype was recovered from a human donor with acute or convalescent COVID-19. The donor label of this sample is uncertain. The source material was peripheral blood. Recombination linked TRBV7-6 to TRBJ1-3; TRBD1 is possibly the D segment (5 matching bases). The CDR3 corresponds to CASSPHPGGSGNTIYF. The DNA reads TGTGCCAGCAGCCCCCACCCGGGGGGATCAGGAAACACCATATATTTT. Here the CDR3 is joined to the reference TRBV7-6 and TRBJ1-3 genes, and the full variable domain is: GAGVSQSPRYKVTKRGQDVALRCDPISGHVSLYWYRQALGQGPEFLTYFNYEAQQDKSGLPNDRFSAERPEGSISTLTIQRTEQRDSAMYRCASSPHPGGSGNTIYFGEGSWLTVV.